This T cell receptor (beta chain) was sequenced for a study of regulatory T cells in long-lasting Graves disease. Study observations and caveats: Segments TRBV28, TRBJ1-2 and TRBJ2-5 showed preferential usage in persistent disease.

Library construction for TCR beta used iRepertoire HTBI primers and Arm-PCR of CDR3 regions. TCRdb itself ran the multiplex PCR reads through MiXCR, one entry per CDR3 protein. The table lists 450,000 or so distinct CDR3 sequences, around a fifth of them singletons. Trimming took off 3 bases at V and 2 bases at J, with 15 bases between the two ends. CDR3 size: 15 residues. CDR1 is SGHRS and CDR2 is YFSETQ in the germline V gene. As concerns this clonotype: Its antigen remains unknown.

The time point: persistent/refractory GD, antithyroid drugs over 5 years with positive TRAb. From RNA extracted from PBMCs, the TCR library was made. This rearrangement joins TRBV5-1 to TRBJ2-7, with D maybe TRBD2 (5 bases). The material was peripheral blood mononuclear cells (PBMCs), obtained when the disease was refractory, from a patient treated with antithyroid drugs. This receptor was taken from a female donor with Graves disease. The CDR3 loop reads CASSSGWQEPYEQYF. CDR3 DNA: TGCGCCAGCAGCTCGGGGTGGCAGGAACCCTACGAGCAGTACTTC.